This is a list of T cell receptor beta chains from one sample in a study of vaccination and CD4 T cells after COVID-19. A single record per CDR3 protein comes from TCRdb applying MiXCR to the PCR reads. The sample lists tens of thousands of distinct CDR3 sequences, 28% seen once, with under 8.5% in the top ten. The antigens these receptors bind are not known. Sequences were derived from CD4+ T cells from blood, cultured in vitro, sampled about 7 months after SARS-CoV-2 vaccination. These receptors were obtained from a human donor who had recovered from COVID-19. Each CDR3 is given without its conserved first and last residue. Each record gives: V gene, J gene, clone size, CDR3 length, CDR3 protein. Only some rows state a clone size, as once, few, many or a class for expanded clones.

TRBV29-1	TRBJ1-1	.	11	SVVKGGNTEAF
TRBV7-3	TRBJ2-1	.	11	ASSSLLDNEQF
TRBV28	TRBJ1-1	.	12	ASSLVLRGAEAF
TRBV4-1	TRBJ1-1	.	13	ASSQEATGDTEAF
TRBV9	TRBJ2-1	once	13	ASSEGSGLINEQF
TRBV6-5	TRBJ2-1	.	13	ASSYSWGSYNEQF
TRBV15	TRBJ2-1	few	14	ATSTGGASAYNEQF
TRBV7-2	TRBJ2-7	.	11	ASSLVARDEQY
TRBV6-1	TRBJ1-1	few	12	ASSPGQESTEAF
TRBV20-1	TRBJ2-3	.	11	SASSQTTDTQY
TRBV7-2	TRBJ1-2	few	14	ASRIPEGRAGYGYT
TRBV28	TRBJ2-7	.	13	ASSSSASGSVEQY
TRBV7-8	TRBJ2-7	few	13	ASSTRQAWEREQY
TRBV15	TRBJ2-7	.	11	ASAGGRTYEQY
TRBV6-5	TRBJ2-5	medium-sized	12	ASSYRYRGETQY
TRBV4-3	TRBJ2-2	.	12	ASSQDIRTGELF
TRBV7-2	TRBJ2-7	.	9	ASSLDYEQY
TRBV7-3	TRBJ2-1	.	15	ASSLTGTGTGRNEQF
TRBV6-1	TRBJ1-5	.	14	ASSGHVPFPNQPQH
TRBV6-2/TRBV6-3	TRBJ2-7	.	13	ASTPSGTGASEQY
TRBV7-9	TRBJ1-6	medium-sized	12	ASREQGGNSPLH
TRBV7-9	TRBJ1-1	.	12	ASSRNGQNTEAF
TRBV20-1	TRBJ2-7	few	9	SARSSYEQY
TRBV5-4	TRBJ2-3	.	13	ASSFPPAGADTQY
TRBV2	TRBJ1-2	.	13	ASSVDRFSNYGYT
TRBV10-3	TRBJ2-3	few	13	AISDPGRAPDTQY
TRBV27	TRBJ2-7	few	14	ASSPRLAGGTYEQY
TRBV18	TRBJ2-7	few	15	ASSLGQGGLSSYEQY
TRBV14	TRBJ2-1	.	12	ASSQLTDYDEQF
TRBV18	TRBJ1-5	.	12	ASSPTGLNQPQH
TRBV2	TRBJ2-7	.	13	ASKDPQGARYEQY
TRBV7-9	TRBJ2-7	few	12	ASSRSAGPHEQY
TRBV7-8	TRBJ2-5	few	12	ASSLGSGSETQY
TRBV27	TRBJ2-1	medium-sized	13	ASRPPLAGANEQF
TRBV20-1	TRBJ2-3	.	14	SARTSGRDSTDTQY
TRBV6-5	TRBJ2-1	once	12	ASSSSRGQNEQF
TRBV7-3	TRBJ2-3	medium-sized	11	ASSISSTDTQY
TRBV7-6	TRBJ2-1	few	10	ASSDRTREQF
TRBV10-3	TRBJ2-5	.	10	AIGGNQETQY
TRBV7-2	TRBJ2-1	few	12	ASDSVGSYNEQF
TRBV6-1	TRBJ1-1	few	10	ASSESRDEAF
TRBV7-9	TRBJ2-1	.	12	ASSLLAGDNEQF
TRBV24-1	TRBJ2-1	few	13	ATSDFWASGGEQF
TRBV20-1	TRBJ2-3	.	10	SARYSGNVQY
TRBV20-1	TRBJ2-7	few	10	SAAGTAYEQY
TRBV27	TRBJ1-6	few	13	ASSASGTDNSPLH
TRBV7-2	TRBJ2-3	few	10	ASSFVADTQY
TRBV7-9	TRBJ2-1	.	14	ASSLGHVLSANEQF
TRBV7-9	TRBJ2-1	few	11	ASPGQGGVGQF
TRBV4-3	TRBJ2-7	few	14	ASSQGAGFGSYEQY
TRBV7-2	TRBJ2-1	.	11	ASSGTWGDEQF
TRBV6-1	TRBJ2-2	few	14	ASSDQDRGLTGELF
TRBV6-5	TRBJ2-7	.	15	ASSYRTSGRIFYEQY
TRBV6-5	TRBJ2-7	.	13	ASSYLPGGPYEQY
TRBV28	TRBJ2-5	.	15	ASSLVVGQGFQETQY
TRBV10-3	TRBJ2-7	few	12	AIRSGTGFYEQY
TRBV28	TRBJ1-5	few	11	ASSWDSNQPQH